This is a list of T cell receptor beta chains from one sample in a study of preoperative IRX-2 immunotherapy in early breast cancer. Sequencing used immunoSEQ multiplex PCR; TCRdb keeps in-frame clones, though not all of them. The sample yields approximately 25,000 clones, about 75% seen once. The starting material was lymph node tissue, obtained after IRX-2 immunotherapy. Source of these receptors: a human donor with breast cancer. Each CDR3 is given with its conserved first and last residue. The D gene is left open where the match is weak. Expanded clones are given a class, and other clones once, few, many or no size at all.

J: TRBJ2-7; size: .; V: TRBV5-1; D: TRBD1; length: 15; DNA: TGCGCCAGCAGCTTGGAACCGGGACAGGGTTTCGGGCAGTACTTC; CDR3: CASSLEPGQGFGQYF
J: TRBJ2-3; size: few; V: TRBV11-3; D: .; length: 14; DNA: TGTGCCAGCAGCCAGACTAGTTCGCCAGATACGCAGTATTTT; CDR3: CASSQTSSPDTQYF
J: TRBJ1-1; size: .; V: TRBV11-3; D: .; length: 15; DNA: TGTGCCAGCAGCTTCGGGGGTTCCACGAACACTGAAGCTTTCTTT; CDR3: CASSFGGSTNTEAFF
J: TRBJ2-7; size: .; V: TRBV7-1; D: .; length: 14; DNA: TGTGCCAGCAGCTCAAATAGGGACGGCTACGAGCAGTACTTC; CDR3: CASSSNRDGYEQYF
J: TRBJ2-7; size: .; V: TRBV6-8; D: .; length: 13; DNA: TGTGCCAGCACTGGACCCGTACTCTACGAGCAGTACTTC; CDR3: CASTGPVLYEQYF
J: TRBJ2-2; size: .; V: TRBV5-1; D: TRBD2; length: 17; DNA: TGCGCCAGCAGCTTGACAACTAGCGGGGCGAACACCGGGGAGCTGTTTTTT; CDR3: CASSLTTSGANTGELFF
J: TRBJ1-3; size: .; V: TRBV30; D: .; length: 16; DNA: TGTGCCTGGGCCCTTGGGCTCCAGAGCTCTGGAAACACCATATATTTT; CDR3: CAWALGLQSSGNTIYF
J: TRBJ2-7; size: .; V: TRBV10-2; D: TRBD1; length: 15; DNA: TGCGCCAGCAGTAATCACGGGACAGGGTCCCACGAGCAGTACTTC; CDR3: CASSNHGTGSHEQYF
J: TRBJ2-3; size: few; V: TRBV6-8; D: .; length: 16; DNA: TGTGCCAGCAGTCCTAGTTCCGGGGGATACACAGATACGCAGTATTTT; CDR3: CASSPSSGGYTDTQYF
J: TRBJ1-3; size: .; V: TRBV7-8; D: .; length: 13; DNA: TGTGCCAGCAGCCCAAAACTTGGAGCGGCCATATATTTT; CDR3: CASSPKLGAAIYF
J: TRBJ2-7; size: .; V: TRBV10-2; D: .; length: 13; DNA: TGCGCCAGTAGAAGAGGCCCTCTGGACGAGCAGTACTTC; CDR3: CASRRGPLDEQYF
J: TRBJ2-2; size: few; V: TRBV1; D: .; length: 16; DNA: TGCGCCAGCAGCCAAGAGGAGGCAGGGAGCACCGGGGAGCTGTTTTTT; CDR3: CASSQEEAGSTGELFF
J: TRBJ2-7; size: .; V: TRBV10-3; D: .; length: 16; DNA: TGTGCCATCAGTGAGTCGGGGACCGCCCCGGCCTACGAGCAGTACTTC; CDR3: CAISESGTAPAYEQYF
J: TRBJ2-2; size: medium-sized; V: TRBV6-8; D: .; length: 14; DNA: TGTGCCAGCATGGGGGACACTAGATCGGGGGAGCTGTTTTTT; CDR3: CASMGDTRSGELFF
J: TRBJ2-3; size: .; V: TRBV19; D: TRBD2; length: 13; DNA: TGTGCCAGTAGTATGCTAGCGGGAGTTGGGTTCCTTTTT; CDR3: CASSMLAGVGFLF
J: TRBJ1-5; size: once; V: TRBV6-8; D: TRBD1; length: 15; DNA: TGTGCCAGCTTTTCCGGGACAGGGAAGAATCAGCCCCAGCATTTT; CDR3: CASFSGTGKNQPQHF
J: TRBJ2-7; size: .; V: TRBV12-2; D: .; length: 16; DNA: TGTGCAAGTCGTTTAGTTAGGGAATCTAGCTCCTACGAGCAGTACTTC; CDR3: CASRLVRESSSYEQYF
J: TRBJ2-2; size: .; V: TRBV7-6; D: .; length: 15; DNA: TGTGCCAGCAGCGCGCACGGCACGAACACCGGGGAGCTGTTTTTT; CDR3: CASSAHGTNTGELFF
J: TRBJ1-4; size: few; V: TRBV15; D: .; length: 14; DNA: TGTGCCACCCGGGAGACGGGGACTAATGAAAAACTGTTTTTT; CDR3: CATRETGTNEKLFF
J: TRBJ1-1; size: few; V: TRBV6-8; D: TRBD1; length: 16; DNA: TGTGCCAGCAGAGCTTTCTCCGGGACAGGGAACACTGAAGCTTTCTTT; CDR3: CASRAFSGTGNTEAFF
J: TRBJ1-4; size: .; V: TRBV23-1; D: TRBD1; length: 14; DNA: TGCGCCAGCAGCCAAGGGACAGCTAATGAAAAACTGTTTTTT; CDR3: CASSQGTANEKLFF
J: TRBJ2-7; size: once; V: TRBV18; D: TRBD2; length: 14; DNA: TGTGCCAGCTCACAGGGGACTAGCGGATACGAGCAGTACTTC; CDR3: CASSQGTSGYEQYF
J: TRBJ1-2; size: .; V: TRBV6-8; D: .; length: 12; DNA: TGTGCCAGCCCGACAAGCAACTATGGCTACACCTTC; CDR3: CASPTSNYGYTF
J: TRBJ1-1; size: .; V: TRBV6-8; D: .; length: 17; DNA: TGTGCCAGCAGTTACTCGGTGACTGGGACGTTCAACACTGAAGCTTTCTTT; CDR3: CASSYSVTGTFNTEAFF
J: TRBJ2-3; size: once; V: TRBV18; D: .; length: 15; DNA: TGTGCCAGCTCACCACCTGACTCTAGCACAGATACGCAGTATTTT; CDR3: CASSPPDSSTDTQYF
J: TRBJ2-7; size: .; V: TRBV11-3; D: TRBD1; length: 15; DNA: TGTGCCAGCAGCCCGGGTGGGACAGGGGGCCCCGAGCAGTACTTC; CDR3: CASSPGGTGGPEQYF
J: TRBJ2-3; size: .; V: TRBV11-3; D: TRBD2; length: 16; DNA: TGTGCCAGCAGCTTGTACCCAGCGGGGGACACAGATACGCAGTATTTT; CDR3: CASSLYPAGDTDTQYF
J: TRBJ1-3; size: .; V: TRBV19; D: .; length: 15; DNA: TGTGCCAGTAGTATGCGCAGGTTCCCTGGAAACACCATATATTTT; CDR3: CASSMRRFPGNTIYF
J: TRBJ2-3; size: .; V: TRBV14; D: TRBD1; length: 13; DNA: TGTGCCAGCAGCCCGGACAGGGCAGATACGCAGTATTTT; CDR3: CASSPDRADTQYF
J: TRBJ1-2; size: .; V: TRBV29-1; D: TRBD1; length: 13; DNA: TGCAGCGTTTACAAGACAGGGAACTATGGCTACACCTTC; CDR3: CSVYKTGNYGYTF
J: TRBJ1-1; size: .; V: TRBV23-1; D: TRBD1; length: 16; DNA: TGCGCCAGCAGCCAAGGGACAGGGGGTTTGAGTACTGAAGCTTTCTTT; CDR3: CASSQGTGGLSTEAFF
J: TRBJ1-5; size: .; V: TRBV6-8; D: .; length: 13; DNA: TGTGCCTCACGTGTAGGTGGAGATGGGCCCCAGCATTTT; CDR3: CASRVGGDGPQHF
J: TRBJ2-5; size: few; V: TRBV11-3; D: TRBD1; length: 14; DNA: TGTGCCAGCAGCGAGCGGACAGGACAAGAGACCCAGTACTTC; CDR3: CASSERTGQETQYF
J: TRBJ2-1; size: .; V: TRBV6-8; D: TRBD2; length: 13; DNA: TGTGCCAGCCCGAATAGCGGGAGATCTGAGCAGTTCTTC; CDR3: CASPNSGRSEQFF